This T cell receptor beta chain was found in a study of shared clonotypes between healthy human individuals. Some clones are missing from TCRdb's copy, which holds only in-frame ones; the method was immunoSEQ multiplex PCR. The repertoire consists of under 120,000 clones, with 67% occurring once and the leading ten covering approximately 25%. What was sequenced was memory CD8+ T cells sorted from blood. Subset meaning: CD45RO+ cells pooled with CCR7-negative TemRA cells. This clonotype originated in a woman between 25 and 40 years old in good health.

The CDR3 DNA sequence: TGCAGCGTTGAAGGGCCTAGCCTTGTGTTAGATGAGCAGTTCTTC. This translates into CSVEGPSLVLDEQFF. The chain couples TRBV29-1 to TRBJ2-1, with D possibly matching TRBD2 (5 bases). Per germline, CDR1 SQVTM and CDR2 ANQGSEA. CDR3 length equals 15 residues. The V end lost 1 base, the J end lost 8 bases, and 18 bases lay between the germline ends.